These T cell receptor beta chains were read from a single sample in a study of OX40 agonist ivuxolimab in advanced cancers. Data came from immunoSEQ multiplex PCR; TCRdb stores just in-frame clones and leaves some out. Found here are some 67,000 clones, 88% of them singletons; the top ten hold roughly 0.29%. This material consisted of CD4+ or CD8+ T cells sorted from blood, taken in a trial of the OX40 agonist ivuxolimab. These receptors were collected from an adult with an advanced solid tumor such as melanoma, head and neck, liver or kidney cancer. CDR3s leave out the opening cysteine and the closing phenylalanine or tryptophan. Fields, in order: J gene, V gene, CDR3 protein.

J: TRBJ2-7; V: TRBV28; CDR3: ASSLWGQIYEQY
J: TRBJ2-1; V: TRBV11-1; CDR3: ASSLDLQDEQF
J: TRBJ2-3; V: TRBV19; CDR3: ASIPRGPRGDTQY
J: TRBJ2-7; V: TRBV2; CDR3: ASRAPAGVSYEQY
J: TRBJ1-1; V: TRBV23-1; CDR3: ASSQSAGWYTEAF
J: TRBJ2-5; V: TRBV4-2; CDR3: ASSQAYRGTQETQY
J: TRBJ2-6; V: TRBV5-5; CDR3: ASSLTGTGASGANVLT
J: TRBJ2-7; V: TRBV5-1; CDR3: ASSLGSGRYEQY
J: TRBJ2-1; V: TRBV18; CDR3: ASSRGLAGGRNNEQF
J: TRBJ1-5; V: TRBV7-2; CDR3: ASSLVGTGGNQPQH
J: TRBJ2-5; V: TRBV5-5; CDR3: ASSPHLLAGEETQY